The next 29 T cell receptor beta chains were all read from a single sample in a study of CD4 T cells in relation to SARS-CoV-2 and coronaviruses. Method: immunoSEQ multiplex PCR; TCRdb's copy keeps in-frame clones and lacks some. The repertoire holds about 19,000 clones, with 77% as singletons. Unexposed donor CD4+ T cells date from about 2011-2018, before the COVID-19 pandemic. After roughly 9 days of culture, CD4+ T cells were isolated. Their recognized antigens are unknown. Material: CD4+ T cells from PBMCs, cultured in vitro. Source of these receptors: a human donor in good health.

This rearrangement joins TRBV3-1 (or the pseudogene TRBV3-2) to TRBJ2-3; 10 nucleotides align to TRBD2. Unmatched junction bases numbered 5, after V lost 2 bases and J lost 6 bases. The CDR3 loop spans 15 amino acids. Per germline, CDR1 LGHDT and CDR2 YNNKEL (reference sequence). CDR3 nucleotides: TGTGCCAGCAGCCAAAAACCGGGACTAGCGGATACGCAGTATTTT. This sequence encodes CASSQKPGLADTQYF.

V is TRBV10-3 and J is TRBJ2-3, with 10 bases that match TRBD1. Germline CDR1 reads ENHRY; CDR2 reads SYGVKD. The CDR3 contains 15 residues. J was trimmed by 8 bases and V by 2 bases; bases with no gene match: 7. The CDR3 DNA reads TGTGCCATCAGTGAGGGGGACAGGGGCTCCGGTACGCAGTATTTT. Translation gives CAISEGDRGSGTQYF.

V and J are TRBV4-1 and TRBJ2-7, with 9 bases identical to TRBD1. Germline assignment: CDR1 MGHRA and CDR2 YSYEKL. V lost 1 base, J lost 2 bases, and 6 bases stayed unmatched. The CDR3 has 16 amino acids. Here the CDR3 DNA reads TGCGCCAGCAGCCAAGGACCGGGACAGGGAACCTACGAGCAGTACTTC. It translates to CASSQGPGQGTYEQYF.

This chain joins TRBV29-1 and TRBJ2-4; D is possibly TRBD1 or TRBD2 (5 bases each). The length of the CDR3 is 15 residues. V lost 4 bases to trimming and J lost 2 bases, with 15 bases between them. Per germline, CDR1 SQVTM and CDR2 ANQGSEA. This CDR3 reads CSVAWGSVTKNIQYF. The CDR3 nucleotides read TGCAGCGTTGCGTGGGGGAGTGTCACCAAAAACATTCAGTACTTC.

This rearrangement joins TRBV4-2 to TRBJ2-7, with 9 bases fitting TRBD2. With V trimmed by 0 bases and J by 2 bases, 5 bases remained unmatched. CDR3 length equals 16 residues. CDR1 is LGHNA and CDR2 is YNFKEQ in the germline V gene. The CDR3, as DNA: TGTGCCAGCAGCCAAGATCGGTCTAGCGGGACCTACGAGCAGTACTTC. The encoded protein is CASSQDRSSGTYEQYF.

The DNA of the CDR3 is TGCGCCAGCAGCCAAAGCGGGAGGGCCTACAATGAGCAGTTCTTC. Encoded protein: CASSQSGRAYNEQFF. V and J are TRBV4-1 and TRBJ2-1; 10 nucleotides agree with TRBD2. V was pared by 2 bases and J by 2 bases, with 0 bases of the junction left unmatched. Germline-derived CDR1 and CDR2 are MGHRA and YSYEKL. This CDR3 has 15 residues.

The chain links TRBV4-1 to TRBJ2-1; possibly TRBD1 for D (6 bases). The CDR3 runs to 14 residues. The V and J ends lost 0 bases and 5 bases respectively, with 8 bases between them. CDR1 MGHRA and CDR2 YSYEKL come from the germline V gene. In DNA form, the CDR3 reads TGCGCCAGCAGCCAAGAGGACAGAAACAATGAGCAGTTCTTC. Encoded protein: CASSQEDRNNEQFF.

The chain employs TRBV4-1 and TRBJ2-1, with a tentative D call TRBD2 (7 bases). The V gene's germline CDR1 is MGHRA and CDR2 YSYEKL. V lost 0 bases, J lost 6 bases, and 12 bases lay in between. The CDR3 spans 15 residues. The CDR3, as DNA: TGCGCCAGCAGCCAAGAGGGGGGGCTTCTCAATGAGCAGTTCTTC. Its protein is CASSQEGGLLNEQFF.

CDR3 amino acids: CASSEVGLVAETQYF. The DNA of the CDR3 is TGTGCCAGCAGTGAAGTCGGACTAGTCGCAGAGACCCAGTACTTC. The chain couples TRBV6-1 to TRBJ2-5, with TRBD2 matching over 7 bases. Looked up from germline, CDR1 is MNHNS and CDR2 is SASEGT. V lost 1 base, J lost 4 bases, and 6 bases stayed unmatched. The CDR3 contains 15 residues.

The chain has TRBV2 and TRBJ1-1, with 7 bases that match TRBD1. Germline values: CDR1 SNHLY, CDR2 FYNNEI. Trimming took 5 bases from V and 0 from J; bases not matched to a gene: 6. The CDR3 loop spans 15 amino acids. The CDR3 DNA sequence: TGTGCCAGCAGTCCCCAGGGGGGAGTGAACACTGAAGCTTTCTTT. Amino acid sequence: CASSPQGGVNTEAFF.

The chain links TRBV14 to TRBJ1-1, with TRBD1 matching over 10 bases. The CDR3 is made up of 16 amino acids. Trimming removed 5 bases from V and 1 base from J; junction bases left unmatched: 7. The germline V gene encodes CDR1 SGHDN and CDR2 FVKESK. For the CDR3, the DNA is TGTGCCAGCAGCTACCGGGACAGGGGATCGAACACTGAAGCTTTCTTT. It encodes CASSYRDRGSNTEAFF.

The chain carries TRBV18 and TRBJ1-4; D remains ambiguous. There are 14 residues in the CDR3. Germline CDR1 is KGHSH and CDR2 is LQKENI. V dropped 0 bases and J dropped 0 bases, with 2 bases sitting between them. CDR3 bases: TGTGCCAGCTCACCACCGGCAACTAATGAAAAACTGTTTTTT. Translation: CASSPPATNEKLFF.

In its sample, this clone was seen a few times. The V call is TRBV29-1, the J call TRBJ1-6; D unresolved. CDR3 length equals 11 residues. V was trimmed by 4 bases and J by 14 bases, leaving 12 bases between them. Germline V gene lookup returns CDR1 SQVTM and CDR2 ANQGSEA. The CDR3 nucleotides are TGCAGCGTTGCAAGCCATGGGGCCCTCCACTTT. Translation: CSVASHGALHF.

The chain uses TRBV18 and TRBJ2-5; maybe TRBD1 (5 bases). The CDR3 covers 15 residues. From germline, CDR1 is KGHSH and CDR2 LQKENI. V dropped 0 bases and J dropped 5 bases, with 13 bases sitting between them. CDR3 in DNA: TGTGCCAGCTCACCACCCTTTGCAGGGAAGGAGACCCAGTACTTC. This codes for CASSPPFAGKETQYF.

The chain couples TRBV11-2 to TRBJ2-3; a possible D gene is TRBD2 (5 bases). The V end was cut by 5 bases, the J end by 4 bases, with 19 bases between. This CDR3 comprises 16 residues. Germline lookup yields CDR1 SGHAT and CDR2 FQNNGV. The CDR3 DNA reads as TGTGCCAGCAGCCGGGGTTTTTCATCGGCCTCAGATACGCAGTATTTT. Translated, it gives CASSRGFSSASDTQYF.

This chain links TRBV29-1 with TRBJ1-2; possibly TRBD1 for D (6 bases). V was shortened by 1 base and J by 4 bases, with 10 bases between the two germline ends. The CDR3 has 13 residues. The germline gives CDR1 SQVTM, CDR2 ANQGSEA. The CDR3 sequence is CSVEGRGGYGYTF. In nucleotides, the CDR3 is TGCAGCGTTGAAGGGAGGGGGGGCTATGGCTACACCTTC.

The chain combines TRBV6-2 or TRBV6-3 with TRBJ1-1, with TRBD1 as a possible D gene (5 bases). The CDR3 is 17 amino acids. CDR1 is MNHEY and CDR2 is SVGEGT in the germline V gene. Trimming took off 3 bases at V and 1 base at J, with 18 bases between the two ends. CDR3 sequence (DNA): TGTGCCAGCAGTTATTCCGGGGACGAAAAAAGGAACACTGAAGCTTTCTTT. Translating it yields CASSYSGDEKRNTEAFF.

This sequence joins TRBV6-2 or TRBV6-3 and TRBJ2-2; the match to TRBD2 covers 8 bases. This CDR3 spans 17 amino acids. V gave up 0 bases and J gave up 6 bases; unmatched junction bases: 9. Germline V gene data show CDR1 as MNHEY and CDR2 as SVGEGT. CDR3 DNA sequence: TGTGCCAGCAGTTACTCGAACCTTCGAGCGGGGGCCGGGGAGCTGTTTTTT. Translating it yields CASSYSNLRAGAGELFF.

This clone was seen a single time. The chain joins TRBV9 to TRBJ2-3; 9 bases map to TRBD1. CDR3 length equals 16 residues. V trimming: 2 bases; J trimming: 0 bases; junction bases outside the gene matches: 4. Per the germline V gene, CDR1 is SGDLS and CDR2 is YYNGEE. The CDR3 is CASSVTGQGSTDTQYF. For the CDR3, the DNA is TGTGCCAGCAGCGTGACGGGACAGGGCAGCACAGATACGCAGTATTTT. The full variable domain, rest sourced from reference TRBV9 and TRBJ2-3, is DSGVTQTPKHLITATGQRVTLRCSPRSGDLSVYWYQQSLDQGLQFLIQYYNGEERAKGNILERFSAQQFPDLHSELNLSSLELGDSALYFCASSVTGQGSTDTQYFGPGTRLTVL.

J is TRBJ2-3 and V is TRBV2; D is unresolved. This CDR3 contains 13 residues. V lost 3 bases to trimming and J lost 0 bases, with 4 bases between them. Germline V gene lookup returns CDR1 SNHLY and CDR2 FYNNEI. CDR3 sequence reads: CASSDISTDTQYF. Written as DNA, the CDR3 is TGTGCCAGCAGTGATATTAGCACAGATACGCAGTATTTT. The variable domain in full, with the rest retrieved from reference TRBV2 and TRBJ2-3, is EPEVTQTPSHQVTQMGQEVILRCVPISNHLYFYWYRQILGQKVEFLVSFYNNEISEKSEIFDDQFSVERPDGSNFTLKIRSTKLEDSAMYFCASSDISTDTQYFGPGTRLTVL.

The gene calls are TRBV19 and TRBJ1-5, with 10 bases that match TRBD1. CDR1 is LNHDA, CDR2 SQIVND, per germline (reference sequence). The CDR3 runs to 15 residues. V shed 5 bases and J 9 bases; nucleotides not matched to a gene: 10. For the CDR3, the DNA is TGTGCCAGTAGTCAACAGACAGGGGGCTTATGGCCCCAGCATTTT. Encoded protein: CASSQQTGGLWPQHF.

The chain is built from TRBV7-2 and TRBJ2-7; 7 bases are a match to TRBD2. Germline CDR1 SGHTA, CDR2 FQGNSA. Trimming at V came to 5 bases and at J to 2 bases, leaving 9 bases not matched to a gene. There are 15 residues in the CDR3. This chain's CDR3 is CASSAESGTPYEQYF. CDR3 DNA sequence: TGTGCCAGCAGCGCTGAAAGCGGGACCCCCTACGAGCAGTACTTC.

The chain employs TRBV29-1 and TRBJ2-3; 8 bases agree with TRBD1. V was clipped by 6 bases and J by 2 bases; unmatched bases: 10. CDR1 and CDR2 from the germline V gene are SQVTM and ANQGSEA. The CDR3 runs to 15 residues. The CDR3 loop reads CSVPQGQGYTDTQYF. The CDR3 DNA sequence: TGCAGCGTGCCCCAAGGACAGGGCTACACAGATACGCAGTATTTT.

The chain recombines TRBV5-1 with TRBJ1-4; TRBD1 matches 10 bases. J was trimmed by 0 bases and V by 4 bases; bases with no gene match: 6. This CDR3 has 17 amino acids. Germline assignment: CDR1 SGHRS and CDR2 YFSETQ. The CDR3 here is CASSPGTGDATNEKLFF. CDR3 DNA sequence: TGCGCCAGCAGCCCCGGGACAGGGGATGCAACTAATGAAAAACTGTTTTTT.

This chain uses TRBV5-1 with TRBJ2-1; 7 nucleotides match TRBD2. The trim removed 2 bases at V and 6 bases at J, leaving 8 bases unmatched. This CDR3 spans 15 amino acids. CDR1 and CDR2 from the germline V gene are SGHRS and YFSETQ. In nucleotides, the CDR3 is TGCGCCAGCAGCTTATACCTAGCGGAAAGCAATGAGCAGTTCTTC. Encoded protein: CASSLYLAESNEQFF. Full variable domain (remainder filled in from reference TRBV5-1 and TRBJ2-1): KAGVTQTPRYLIKTRGQQVTLSCSPISGHRSVSWYQQTPGQGLQFLFEYFSETQRNKGNFPGRFSGRQFSNSRSEMNVSTLELGDSALYLCASSLYLAESNEQFFGPGTRLTVL.

The chain is built from TRBV28 and TRBJ2-7; no firm D call. This CDR3 contains 12 residues. V shed 3 bases and J shed 0 bases, with 3 bases lying between them. Germline loops: CDR1 MDHEN, CDR2 SYDVKM. CDR3 DNA: TGTGCCAGCAGTTTTAGCTCCTACGAGCAGTACTTC. Its protein is CASSFSSYEQYF.

This rearrangement joins TRBV19 to TRBJ2-2, with a possible D match to TRBD1 (6 bases). CDR1 is LNHDA and CDR2 is SQIVND in the germline V gene (reference sequence). The CDR3 length is 15 residues. Trimming cost V 7 bases and J 2 bases, with 14 bases left between them. CDR3 residues: CASKDQGLNTGELFF. The DNA of the CDR3 is TGTGCCAGTAAGGATCAGGGGCTAAACACCGGGGAGCTGTTTTTT.

This clone came up once. The genes are TRBV30 and TRBJ2-1, with unresolved D. In germline, CDR1 is GTSNPN, CDR2 SVGIG (reference sequence). The CDR3 loop spans 13 amino acids. The V gene lost 2 bases and the J gene lost 6 bases, with 11 bases spanning the gap. Here the CDR3 DNA reads TGTGCCTGGAGTCAGGATAGCTCCAATGAGCAGTTCTTC. As protein: CAWSQDSSNEQFF.

V and J are TRBV30 and TRBJ2-5; D assignment may be TRBD1 or TRBD2 (5 bases each). The CDR3 totals 12 residues. Deletions cut 2 bases from V and 6 bases from J, with 10 bases between. The germline V gene has CDR1 GTSNPN and CDR2 SVGIG (reference sequence). The CDR3 DNA follows: TGTGCCTGGAGTCCAGGGAGCCAGACCCAGTACTTC. This codes for CAWSPGSQTQYF.